A single T cell receptor beta chain is shown here with its context. The CDR3 loop spans 14 amino acids. The germline V gene encodes CDR1 SQVTM and CDR2 ANQGSEA. J was trimmed by 4 bases and V by 5 bases; bases with no gene match: 9. Authors' data handling: From reference gene primer amplification, estimates of nucleated cell counts were derived. Sequencing was performed with immunoSEQ multiplex PCR; in TCRdb, only in-frame clones are kept and a portion is missing. V and J calls and clone size are given by that table; D and trimming were obtained from the DNA. The repertoire consists of roughly 62,000 clones, with around 84% occurring once and the leading ten covering 7.4%. The sample is drawn from a study of blood T cell repertoires in COVID-19. In the study overall: Italy, Spain and the United States were the sources of the convalescent and acute COVID-19 samples. Nucleic acid was either cDNA or gDNA, and it came from T cells, B-cell-depleted T cells, or PBMCs.

Specimen: peripheral blood. The gene calls are TRBV29-1 and TRBJ2-3; 7 bases agree with TRBD2. The sequence came from a human donor with active COVID-19. The donor label of this sample is uncertain. The CDR3 loop is CSVQVAGASDTQYF. In nucleotides, the CDR3 is TGCAGCGTTCAGGTCGCGGGAGCGTCAGATACGCAGTATTTT.